The T cell receptor (beta chain) described here comes from a study of T cell responses to AZD1222 COVID-19 vaccine. The protocol was immunoSEQ multiplex PCR, while the TCRdb copy is restricted to in-frame clones and leaves out a portion. Across around 150,000 clones, the top ten clones capture 2% to 2.5% of the sample. Source material: peripheral blood. The sequence was obtained from an adult in good health.

CDR3 protein: CASDFGDSNQPQHF. The CDR3 region has the DNA TGTGCCAGCGACTTTGGTGATAGCAATCAGCCCCAGCATTTT. This chain connects TRBV28 to TRBJ1-5; no reliable D call. The germline V gene encodes CDR1 MDHEN and CDR2 SYDVKM. This CDR3 spans 14 amino acids. V shed 8 bases and J shed 0 bases, with 11 bases lying between them. The full variable domain, with the rest looked up from reference TRBV28 and TRBJ1-5, is DVKVTQSSRYLVKRTGEKVFLECVQDMDHENMFWYRQDPGLGLRLIYFSYDVKMKEKGDIPEGYSVSREKKERFSLILESASTNQTSMYLCASDFGDSNQPQHFGDGTRLSIL.